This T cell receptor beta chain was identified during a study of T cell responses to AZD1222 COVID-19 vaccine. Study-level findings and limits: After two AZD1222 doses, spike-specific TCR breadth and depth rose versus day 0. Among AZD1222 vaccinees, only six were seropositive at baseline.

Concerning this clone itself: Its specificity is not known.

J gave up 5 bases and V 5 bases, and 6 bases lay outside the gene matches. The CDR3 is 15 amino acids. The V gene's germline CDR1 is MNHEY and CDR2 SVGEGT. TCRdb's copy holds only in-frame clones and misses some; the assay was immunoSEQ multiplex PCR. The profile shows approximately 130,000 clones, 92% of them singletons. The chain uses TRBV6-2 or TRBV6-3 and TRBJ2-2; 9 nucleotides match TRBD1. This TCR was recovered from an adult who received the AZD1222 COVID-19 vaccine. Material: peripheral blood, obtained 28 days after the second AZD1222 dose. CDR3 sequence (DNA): TGTGCCAGCAGTCTTACAGGGGGCGAGACCGGGGAGCTGTTTTTT. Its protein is CASSLTGGETGELFF.